The source of this T cell receptor (beta chain) is a study of T cell changes during pregnancy in multiple sclerosis. The J segment lost 10 bases and the V segment lost 2 bases, leaving 20 bases of the junction unmatched. The CDR3 spans 18 residues. Germline V lookup: CDR1 SEHNR, CDR2 FQNEAQ (reference sequence). Profiled with immunoSEQ multiplex PCR; TCRdb holds only in-frame clones, not every one. The sample lists some 80,000 clones, approximately 95% seen once, with 0.9% to 1.2% in the top ten. This TCR was sampled from a female donor with multiple sclerosis, enrolled in a pregnancy study. The source was peripheral blood, collected in the first trimester of pregnancy. This sequence joins TRBV7-9 and TRBJ1-1; 9 bases agree with TRBD1. CDR3 protein: CASSLIAGRGDRALGAFF. CDR3 bases: TGTGCCAGCAGCTTAATTGCGGGGAGGGGGGACAGGGCCTTAGGAGCTTTCTTT.